This TCR beta chain was captured by sequencing in a study of T cell responses to AZD1222 COVID-19 vaccine. From germline, CDR1 is SGDLS and CDR2 YYNGEE. CDR3 length equals 13 residues. Between the trimmed V and J ends, which lost 4 bases and 1 base, there was a span of 7 bases. Data came from immunoSEQ multiplex PCR; TCRdb stores just in-frame clones and leaves some out. The repertoire holds under 80,000 clones, with about 81% as singletons. The chain combines TRBV9 with TRBJ2-3; D not resolved. The sample here was peripheral blood, taken 28 days after the second AZD1222 dose. The sequence came from an adult who received the AZD1222 COVID-19 vaccine. CDR3 DNA: TGTGCCAGCAGCTTACTCCGCACAGATACGCAGTATTTT. Its translation is CASSLLRTDTQYF.